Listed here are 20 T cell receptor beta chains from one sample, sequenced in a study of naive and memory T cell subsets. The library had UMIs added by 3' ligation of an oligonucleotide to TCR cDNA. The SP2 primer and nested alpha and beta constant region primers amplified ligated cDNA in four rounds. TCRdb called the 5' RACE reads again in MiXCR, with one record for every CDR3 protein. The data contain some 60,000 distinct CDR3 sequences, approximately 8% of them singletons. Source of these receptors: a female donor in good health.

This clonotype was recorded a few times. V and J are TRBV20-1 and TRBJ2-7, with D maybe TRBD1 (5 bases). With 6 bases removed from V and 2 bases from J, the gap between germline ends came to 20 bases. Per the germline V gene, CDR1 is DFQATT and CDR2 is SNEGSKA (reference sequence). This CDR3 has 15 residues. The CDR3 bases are TGCAGTGCCACGTTTAGACAGTCGGCCACCTACGAGCAGTACTTC. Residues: CSATFRQSATYEQYF.

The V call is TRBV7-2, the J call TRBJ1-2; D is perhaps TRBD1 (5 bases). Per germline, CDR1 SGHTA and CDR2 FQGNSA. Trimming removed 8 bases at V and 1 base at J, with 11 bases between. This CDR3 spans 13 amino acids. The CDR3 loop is CASGGRVNYGYTF. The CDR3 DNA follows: TGTGCCAGCGGGGGACGCGTTAACTATGGCTACACCTTC.

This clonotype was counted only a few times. The CDR3 sequence: CASSARLGVSYEQYF. In DNA, the CDR3 is TGTGCCAGCAGTGCGCGCCTCGGAGTCTCCTACGAGCAGTACTTC. The chain joins TRBV25-1 to TRBJ2-7; D is ambiguous. The CDR3 covers 15 residues. CDR1 MGHDK and CDR2 SYGVNS come from the germline V gene. V was trimmed by 4 bases and J by 0 bases, leaving 13 bases between them.

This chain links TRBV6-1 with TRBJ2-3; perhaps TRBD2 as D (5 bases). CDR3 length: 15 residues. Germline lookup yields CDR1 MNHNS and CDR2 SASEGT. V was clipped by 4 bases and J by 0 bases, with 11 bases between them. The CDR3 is CASSVSAESTDTQYF. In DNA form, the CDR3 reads TGTGCCAGCAGTGTATCAGCGGAGAGCACAGATACGCAGTATTTT.

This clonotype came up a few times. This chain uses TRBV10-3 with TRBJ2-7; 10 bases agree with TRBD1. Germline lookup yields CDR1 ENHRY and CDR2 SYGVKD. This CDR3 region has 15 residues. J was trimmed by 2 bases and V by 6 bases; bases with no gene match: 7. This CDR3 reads CAISSFGTGAYEQYF. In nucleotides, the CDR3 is TGTGCCATCAGCTCGTTCGGGACAGGGGCCTACGAGCAGTACTTC.

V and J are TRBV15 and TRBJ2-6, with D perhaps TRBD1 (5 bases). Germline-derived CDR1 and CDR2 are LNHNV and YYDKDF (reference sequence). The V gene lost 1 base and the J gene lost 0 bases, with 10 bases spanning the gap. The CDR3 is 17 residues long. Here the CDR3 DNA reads TGTGCCACCAGCAGAGCCGACAGCTCCTCTGGGGCCAACGTCCTGACTTTC. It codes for CATSRADSSSGANVLTF.

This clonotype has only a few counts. The CDR3 DNA is TGTGCCAGCAGCTTAGTTACCGGGACAGCCAGTGAAGCTTTCTTT. Amino acid sequence: CASSLVTGTASEAFF. The rearrangement uses TRBV7-9 and TRBJ1-1; 7 bases fit TRBD1. Unmatched junction bases numbered 9, after V lost 1 base and J lost 7 bases. The CDR3 runs to 15 residues. CDR1 is SEHNR, CDR2 FQNEAQ, per germline (reference sequence).

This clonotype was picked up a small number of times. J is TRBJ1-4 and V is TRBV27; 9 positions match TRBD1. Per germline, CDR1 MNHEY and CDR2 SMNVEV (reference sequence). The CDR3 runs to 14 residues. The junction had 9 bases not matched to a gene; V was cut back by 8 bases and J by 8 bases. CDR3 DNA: TGTGCCAGCCGAAGGACAGGGGTGCGCGAAAAACTGTTTTTT. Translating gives CASRRTGVREKLFF.

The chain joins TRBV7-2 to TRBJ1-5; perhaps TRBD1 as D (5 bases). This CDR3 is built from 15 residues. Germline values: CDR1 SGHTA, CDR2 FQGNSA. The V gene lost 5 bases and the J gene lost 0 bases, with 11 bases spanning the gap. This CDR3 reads CASSPRQISNQPQHF. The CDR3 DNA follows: TGTGCCAGCAGCCCTCGACAGATTAGCAATCAGCCCCAGCATTTT.

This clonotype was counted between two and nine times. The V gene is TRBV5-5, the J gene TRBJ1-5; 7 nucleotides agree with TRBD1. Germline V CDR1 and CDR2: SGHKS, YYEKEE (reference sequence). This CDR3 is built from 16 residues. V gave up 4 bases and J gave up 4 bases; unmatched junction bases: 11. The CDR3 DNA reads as TGTGCCAGCAGCCCCGGACAGGCTTCACGGAATCAGCCCCAGCATTTT. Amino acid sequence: CASSPGQASRNQPQHF.

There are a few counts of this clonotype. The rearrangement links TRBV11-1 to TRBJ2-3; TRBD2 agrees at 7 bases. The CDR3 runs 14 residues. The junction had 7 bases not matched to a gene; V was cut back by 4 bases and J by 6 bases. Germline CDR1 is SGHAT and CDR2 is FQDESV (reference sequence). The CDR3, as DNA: TGTGCCAGCAGCTCTAGACTAGCCGCTGATACGCAGTATTTT. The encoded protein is CASSSRLAADTQYF.

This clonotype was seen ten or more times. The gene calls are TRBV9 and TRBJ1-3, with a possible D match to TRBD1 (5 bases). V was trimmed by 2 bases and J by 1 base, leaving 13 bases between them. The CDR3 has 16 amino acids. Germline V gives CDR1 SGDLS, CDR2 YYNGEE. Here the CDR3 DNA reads TGTGCCAGCAGCGTGGGGACGCGGACTTCTGGAAACACCATATATTTT. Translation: CASSVGTRTSGNTIYF.

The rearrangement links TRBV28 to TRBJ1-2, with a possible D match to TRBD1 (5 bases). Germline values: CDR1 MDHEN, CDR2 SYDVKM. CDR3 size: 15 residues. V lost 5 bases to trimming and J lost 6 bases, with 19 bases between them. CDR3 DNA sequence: TGTGCCAGCAGTCAATACCTGGGGCAGGGCGATGGCTACACCTTC. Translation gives CASSQYLGQGDGYTF.

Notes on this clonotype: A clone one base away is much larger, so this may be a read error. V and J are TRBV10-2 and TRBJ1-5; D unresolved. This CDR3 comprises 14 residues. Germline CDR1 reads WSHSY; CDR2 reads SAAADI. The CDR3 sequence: CTSSFDDSNQPQHF. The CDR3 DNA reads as TGCACCAGCAGTTTCGATGATAGCAATCAGCCCCAGCATTTT.

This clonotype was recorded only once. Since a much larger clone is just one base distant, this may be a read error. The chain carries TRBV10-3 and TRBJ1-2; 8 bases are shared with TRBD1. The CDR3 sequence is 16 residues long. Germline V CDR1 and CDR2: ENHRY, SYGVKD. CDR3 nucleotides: TGTGCCATCAGTGAAGGTCAGGGGGCGAAGGACTATGGCTGCACCTTC. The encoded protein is CAISEGQGAKDYGCTF.

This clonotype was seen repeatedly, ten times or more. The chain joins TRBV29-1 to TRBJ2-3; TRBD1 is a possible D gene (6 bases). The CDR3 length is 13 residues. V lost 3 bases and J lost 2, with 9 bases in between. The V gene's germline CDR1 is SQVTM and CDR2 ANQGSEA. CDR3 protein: CSVDRQATDTQYF. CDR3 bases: TGCAGCGTTGACCGACAGGCCACAGATACGCAGTATTTT.

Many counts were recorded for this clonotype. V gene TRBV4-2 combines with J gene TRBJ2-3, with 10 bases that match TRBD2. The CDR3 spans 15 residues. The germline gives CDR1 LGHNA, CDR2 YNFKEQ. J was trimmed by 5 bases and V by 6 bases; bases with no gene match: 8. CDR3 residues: CASSPGTSDLDTQYF. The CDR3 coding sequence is TGTGCCAGCAGTCCCGGGACTAGCGATTTAGATACGCAGTATTTT.

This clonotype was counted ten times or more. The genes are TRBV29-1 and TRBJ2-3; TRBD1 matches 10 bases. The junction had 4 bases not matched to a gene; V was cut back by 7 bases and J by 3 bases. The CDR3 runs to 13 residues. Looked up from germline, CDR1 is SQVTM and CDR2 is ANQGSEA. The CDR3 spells CSGGGQGTDTQYF. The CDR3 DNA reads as TGCAGCGGAGGGGGACAGGGGACAGATACGCAGTATTTT.

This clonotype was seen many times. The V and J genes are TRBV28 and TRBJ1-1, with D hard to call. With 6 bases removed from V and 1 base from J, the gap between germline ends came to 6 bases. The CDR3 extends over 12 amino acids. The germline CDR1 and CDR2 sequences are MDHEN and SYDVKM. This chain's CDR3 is CASRYPNTEAFF. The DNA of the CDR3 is TGTGCCAGCAGATACCCGAACACTGAAGCTTTCTTT.

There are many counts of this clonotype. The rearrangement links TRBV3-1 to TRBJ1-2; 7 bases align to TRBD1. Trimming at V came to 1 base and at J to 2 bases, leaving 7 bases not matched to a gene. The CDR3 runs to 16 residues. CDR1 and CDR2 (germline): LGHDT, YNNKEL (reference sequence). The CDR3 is CASSQGDRVGNYGYTF. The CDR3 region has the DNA TGTGCCAGCAGCCAAGGAGACAGGGTGGGGAACTATGGCTACACCTTC. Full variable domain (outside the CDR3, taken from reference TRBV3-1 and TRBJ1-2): DTAVSQTPKYLVTQMGNDKSIKCEQNLGHDTMYWYKQDSKKFLKIMFSYNNKELIINETVPNRFSPKSPDKAHLNLHINSLELGDSAVYFCASSQGDRVGNYGYTFGSGTRLTVV.